The source of this T cell receptor beta chain is a study of blood T cell repertoires in COVID-19. Study-level background: The United States, Italy and Spain were the sources of the acute and convalescent COVID-19 samples. T cells, B-cell-depleted T cells, or PBMCs supplied cDNA or gDNA.

Original processing notes: Reference gene primer amplification in the assay estimated nucleated cell counts. TCRdb keeps only in-frame clones here, not all; method: immunoSEQ multiplex PCR. That table is the source of V, J and clone size, and D and trimming were worked out from the DNA. The sample lists 220,000 or so clones, around 80% occurring once. CDR3 length: 16 residues. V lost 0 bases and J 5 bases, leaving 17 bases between the germline ends. Germline CDR1 is MNHEY and CDR2 is SVGAGI. The source material was peripheral blood. The sequence was collected from a woman in her 70s with acute or convalescent COVID-19. V is TRBV6-5 and J is TRBJ2-7; D is perhaps TRBD2 (5 bases). The CDR3 protein is CASSYSIRGSPNEQYF. The CDR3 nucleotides are TGTGCCAGCAGTTACTCGATCCGAGGGAGTCCCAACGAGCAGTACTTC.